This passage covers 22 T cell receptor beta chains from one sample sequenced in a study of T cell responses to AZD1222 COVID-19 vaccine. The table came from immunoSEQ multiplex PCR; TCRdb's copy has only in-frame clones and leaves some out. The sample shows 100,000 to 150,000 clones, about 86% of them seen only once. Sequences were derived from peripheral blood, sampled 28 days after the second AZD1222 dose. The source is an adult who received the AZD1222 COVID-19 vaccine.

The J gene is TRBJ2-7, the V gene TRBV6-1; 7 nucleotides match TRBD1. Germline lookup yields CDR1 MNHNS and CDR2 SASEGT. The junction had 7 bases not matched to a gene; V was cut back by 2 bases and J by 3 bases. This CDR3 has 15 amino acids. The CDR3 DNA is TGTGCCAGCAGTGAAACTGCAGGGGGAGACTACGAGCAGTACTTC. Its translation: CASSETAGGDYEQYF.

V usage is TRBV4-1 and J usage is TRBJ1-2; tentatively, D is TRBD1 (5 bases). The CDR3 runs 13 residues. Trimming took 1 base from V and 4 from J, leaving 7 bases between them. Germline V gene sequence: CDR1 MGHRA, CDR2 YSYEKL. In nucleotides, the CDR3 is TGCGCCAGCAGCCAAGGACAGAGCTATGGCTACACCTTC. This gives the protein CASSQGQSYGYTF.

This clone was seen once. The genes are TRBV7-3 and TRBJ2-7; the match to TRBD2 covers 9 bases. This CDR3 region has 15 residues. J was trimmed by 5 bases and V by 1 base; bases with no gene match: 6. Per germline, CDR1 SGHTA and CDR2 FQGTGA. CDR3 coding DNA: TGTGCCAGCAGCTTAATATTAGCGGGGGTCCACGAGCAGTACTTC. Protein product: CASSLILAGVHEQYF.

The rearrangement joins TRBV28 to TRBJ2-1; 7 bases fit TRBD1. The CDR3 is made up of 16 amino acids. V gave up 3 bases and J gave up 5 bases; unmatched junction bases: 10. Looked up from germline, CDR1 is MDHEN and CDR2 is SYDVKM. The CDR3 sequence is CASSLRIAGTDNEQFF. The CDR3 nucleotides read TGTGCCAGCAGTTTGAGAATTGCAGGGACAGACAATGAGCAGTTCTTC.

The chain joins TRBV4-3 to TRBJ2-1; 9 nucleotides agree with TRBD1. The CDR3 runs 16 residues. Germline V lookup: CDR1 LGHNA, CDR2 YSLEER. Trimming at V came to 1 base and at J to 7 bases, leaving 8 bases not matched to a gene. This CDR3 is CASSQGYGQGLNEQFF. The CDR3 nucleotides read TGCGCCAGCAGCCAAGGGTACGGACAGGGGCTGAATGAGCAGTTCTTC.

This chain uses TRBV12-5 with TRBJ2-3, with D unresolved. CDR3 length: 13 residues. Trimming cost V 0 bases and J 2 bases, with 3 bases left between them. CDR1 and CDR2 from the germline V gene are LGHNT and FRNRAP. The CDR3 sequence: CASGLVHTDTQYF. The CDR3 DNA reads TGTGCTAGTGGTTTGGTACACACAGATACGCAGTATTTT.

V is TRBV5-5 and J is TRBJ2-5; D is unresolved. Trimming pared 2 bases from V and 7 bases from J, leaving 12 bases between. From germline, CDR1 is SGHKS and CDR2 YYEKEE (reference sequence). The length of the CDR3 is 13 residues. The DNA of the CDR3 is TGTGCCAGCAGCTTATCAGACGACGGGACCCAGTACTTC. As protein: CASSLSDDGTQYF. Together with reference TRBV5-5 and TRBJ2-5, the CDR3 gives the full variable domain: DAGVTQSPTHLIKTRGQQVTLRCSPISGHKSVSWYQQVLGQGPQFIFQYYEKEERGRGNFPDRFSARQFPNYSSELNVNALLLGDSALYLCASSLSDDGTQYFGPGTRLLVL.

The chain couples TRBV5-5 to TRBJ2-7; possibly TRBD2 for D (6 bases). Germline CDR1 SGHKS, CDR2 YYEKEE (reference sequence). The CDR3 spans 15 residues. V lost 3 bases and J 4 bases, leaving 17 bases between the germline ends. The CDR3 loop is CASSSHIGGSYEQYF. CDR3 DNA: TGTGCCAGCAGCTCACATATTGGGGGGTCGTACGAGCAGTACTTC.

The CDR3 sequence is CASSSPRETGGPYNEQFF. The CDR3 bases are TGTGCCAGCAGCTCCCCCCGGGAGACGGGGGGCCCGTACAATGAGCAGTTCTTC. The V and J genes are TRBV5-4 and TRBJ2-1; TRBD2 might be the D (7 bases). Trimming took off 3 bases at V and 4 bases at J, with 23 bases between the two ends. Per the germline V gene, CDR1 is SGHNT and CDR2 is YYREEE (reference sequence). The CDR3 covers 18 residues.

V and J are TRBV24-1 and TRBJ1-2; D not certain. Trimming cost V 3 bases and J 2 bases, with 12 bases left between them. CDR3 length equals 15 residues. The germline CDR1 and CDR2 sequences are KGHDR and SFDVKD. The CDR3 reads CATSDGRLENYGYTF. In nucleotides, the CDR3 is TGTGCCACCAGTGATGGGCGATTAGAAAACTATGGCTACACCTTC.

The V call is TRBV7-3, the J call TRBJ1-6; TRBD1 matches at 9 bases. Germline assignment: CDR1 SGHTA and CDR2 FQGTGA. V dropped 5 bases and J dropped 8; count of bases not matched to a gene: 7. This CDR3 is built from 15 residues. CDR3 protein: CASSPTGTGYSPLHF. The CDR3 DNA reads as TGTGCCAGCAGCCCGACCGGGACAGGGTATTCACCCCTCCACTTT.

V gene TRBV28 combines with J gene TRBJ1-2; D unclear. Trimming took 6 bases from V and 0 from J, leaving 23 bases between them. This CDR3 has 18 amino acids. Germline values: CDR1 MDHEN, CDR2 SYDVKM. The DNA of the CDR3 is TGTGCCAGCAGGGGAGGTGGCCTACGGAAACCCGCTAACTATGGCTACACCTTC. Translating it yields CASRGGGLRKPANYGYTF.

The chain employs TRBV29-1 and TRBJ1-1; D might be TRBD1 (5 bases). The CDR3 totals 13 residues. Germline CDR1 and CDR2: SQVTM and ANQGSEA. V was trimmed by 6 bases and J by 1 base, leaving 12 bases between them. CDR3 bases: TGCAGCGTACACTACCAGGGGAACACTGAAGCTTTCTTT. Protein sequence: CSVHYQGNTEAFF.

CDR3 sequence (DNA): TGTGCCAGCAGCTTAGCGGCGGGGGGTCTCTACAATGAGCAGTTCTTC. Amino acid sequence: CASSLAAGGLYNEQFF. The chain employs TRBV7-9 and TRBJ2-1, with TRBD2 matching 8 bases. There are 16 residues in the CDR3. V shed 0 bases, J shed 3 bases, and the junction held 4 bases outside the gene matches. Germline V gene data show CDR1 as SEHNR and CDR2 as FQNEAQ (reference sequence).

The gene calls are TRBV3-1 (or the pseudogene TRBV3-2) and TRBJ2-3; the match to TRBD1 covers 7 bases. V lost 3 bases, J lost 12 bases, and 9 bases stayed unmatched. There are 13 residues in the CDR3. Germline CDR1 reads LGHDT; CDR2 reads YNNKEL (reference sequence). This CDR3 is CASSQADRVNQYF. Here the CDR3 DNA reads TGTGCCAGCAGCCAGGCCGACAGGGTCAACCAGTATTTT.

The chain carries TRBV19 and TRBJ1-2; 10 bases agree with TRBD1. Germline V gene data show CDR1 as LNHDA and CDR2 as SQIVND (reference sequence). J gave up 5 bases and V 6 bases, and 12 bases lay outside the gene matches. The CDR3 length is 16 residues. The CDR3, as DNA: TGTGCCAGTAGAACCCCGACAGGGGGCGGGAGGTATGGCTACACCTTC. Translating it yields CASRTPTGGGRYGYTF.

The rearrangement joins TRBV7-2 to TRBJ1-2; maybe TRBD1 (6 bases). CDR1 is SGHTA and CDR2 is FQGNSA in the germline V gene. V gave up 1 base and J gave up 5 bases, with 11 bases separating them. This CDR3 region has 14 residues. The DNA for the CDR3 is TGTGCCAGCAGCTTAGACTTCGGGACATATGGCTACACCTTC. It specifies CASSLDFGTYGYTF.

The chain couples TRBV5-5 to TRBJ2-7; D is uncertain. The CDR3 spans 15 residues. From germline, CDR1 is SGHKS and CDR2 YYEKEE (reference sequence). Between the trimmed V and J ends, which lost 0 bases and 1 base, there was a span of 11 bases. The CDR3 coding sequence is TGTGCCAGCAGCTTGGGACCCCTTAGGTCCTACGAGCAGTACTTC. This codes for CASSLGPLRSYEQYF.

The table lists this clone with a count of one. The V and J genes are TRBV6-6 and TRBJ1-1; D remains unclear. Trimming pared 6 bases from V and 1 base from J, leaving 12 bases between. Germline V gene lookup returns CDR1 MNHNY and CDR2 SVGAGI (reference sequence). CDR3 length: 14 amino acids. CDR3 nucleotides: TGTGCCAGCAGCCCACGGCGGGAGAACACTGAAGCTTTCTTT. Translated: CASSPRRENTEAFF.

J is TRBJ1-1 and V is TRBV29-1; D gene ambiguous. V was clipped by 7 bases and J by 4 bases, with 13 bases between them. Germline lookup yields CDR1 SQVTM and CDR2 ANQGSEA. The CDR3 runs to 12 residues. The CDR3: CSAAAGGTEAFF. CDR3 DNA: TGCAGCGCTGCGGCGGGTGGCACTGAAGCTTTCTTT.

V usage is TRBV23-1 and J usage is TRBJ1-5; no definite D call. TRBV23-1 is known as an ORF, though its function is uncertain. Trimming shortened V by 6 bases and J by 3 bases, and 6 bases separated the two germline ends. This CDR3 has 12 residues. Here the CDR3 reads CASSRPNQPQHF. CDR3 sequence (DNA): TGCGCCAGCAGCCGGCCCAATCAGCCCCAGCATTTT.

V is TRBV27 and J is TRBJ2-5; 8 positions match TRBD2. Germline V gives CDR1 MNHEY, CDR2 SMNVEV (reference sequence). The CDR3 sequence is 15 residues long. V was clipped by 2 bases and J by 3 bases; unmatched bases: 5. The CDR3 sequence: CASSLLAGEEETQYF. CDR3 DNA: TGTGCCAGCAGTTTACTAGCGGGTGAAGAAGAGACCCAGTACTTC.